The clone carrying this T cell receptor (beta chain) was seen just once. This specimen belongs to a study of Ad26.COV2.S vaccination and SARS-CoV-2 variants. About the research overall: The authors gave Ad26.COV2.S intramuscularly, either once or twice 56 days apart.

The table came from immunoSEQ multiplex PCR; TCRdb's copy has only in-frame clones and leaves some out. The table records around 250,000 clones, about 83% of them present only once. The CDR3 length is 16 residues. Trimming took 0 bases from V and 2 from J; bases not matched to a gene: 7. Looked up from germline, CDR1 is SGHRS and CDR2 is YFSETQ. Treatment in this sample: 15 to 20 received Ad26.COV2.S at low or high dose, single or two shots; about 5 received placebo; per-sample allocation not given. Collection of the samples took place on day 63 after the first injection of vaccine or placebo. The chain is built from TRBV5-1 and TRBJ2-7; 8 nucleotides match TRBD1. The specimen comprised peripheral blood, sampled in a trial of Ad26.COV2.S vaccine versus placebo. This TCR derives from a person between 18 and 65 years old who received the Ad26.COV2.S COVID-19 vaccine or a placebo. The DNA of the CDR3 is TGCGCCAGCAGCTTGGGGGCACAGGGGGGTACCTACGAGCAGTACTTC. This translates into CASSLGAQGGTYEQYF.